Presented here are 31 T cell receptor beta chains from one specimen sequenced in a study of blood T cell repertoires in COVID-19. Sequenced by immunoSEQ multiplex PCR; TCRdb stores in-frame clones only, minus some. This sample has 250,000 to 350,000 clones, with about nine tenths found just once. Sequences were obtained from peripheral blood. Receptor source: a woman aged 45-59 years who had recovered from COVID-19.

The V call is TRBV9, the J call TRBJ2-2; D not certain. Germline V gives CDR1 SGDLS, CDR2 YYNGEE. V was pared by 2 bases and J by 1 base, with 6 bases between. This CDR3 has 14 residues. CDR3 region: CASSVSGNTGELFF. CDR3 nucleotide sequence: TGTGCCAGCAGCGTGTCCGGGAACACCGGGGAGCTGTTTTTT.

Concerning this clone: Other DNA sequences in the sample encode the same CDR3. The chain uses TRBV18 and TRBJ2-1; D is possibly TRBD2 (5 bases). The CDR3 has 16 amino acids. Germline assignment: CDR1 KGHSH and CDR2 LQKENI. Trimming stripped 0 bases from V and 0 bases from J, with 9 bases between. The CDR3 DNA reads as TGTGCCAGCTCACCACCATCCGGGATCTCCTACAATGAGCAGTTCTTC. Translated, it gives CASSPPSGISYNEQFF.

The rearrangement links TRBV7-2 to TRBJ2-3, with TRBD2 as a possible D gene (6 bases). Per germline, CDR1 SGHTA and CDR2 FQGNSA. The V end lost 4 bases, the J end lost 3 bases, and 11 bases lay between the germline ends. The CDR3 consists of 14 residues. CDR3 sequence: CASSSRRGTDTQYF. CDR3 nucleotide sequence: TGTGCCAGCAGCTCCCGCCGGGGGACAGATACGCAGTATTTT.

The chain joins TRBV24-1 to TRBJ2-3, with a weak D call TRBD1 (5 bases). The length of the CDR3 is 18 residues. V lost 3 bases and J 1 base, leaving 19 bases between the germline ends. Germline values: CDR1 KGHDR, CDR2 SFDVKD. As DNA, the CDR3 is TGTGCCACCAGTGATCCAACGACCCAGGGATTTGGCACAGATACGCAGTATTTT. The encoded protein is CATSDPTTQGFGTDTQYF.

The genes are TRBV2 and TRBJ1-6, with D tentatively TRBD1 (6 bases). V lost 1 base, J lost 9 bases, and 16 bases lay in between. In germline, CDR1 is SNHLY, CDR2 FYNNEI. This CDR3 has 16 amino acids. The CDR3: CASSEVTDSRGSPLHF. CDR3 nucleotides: TGTGCCAGCAGTGAAGTTACAGACTCCAGGGGTTCACCCCTCCACTTT.

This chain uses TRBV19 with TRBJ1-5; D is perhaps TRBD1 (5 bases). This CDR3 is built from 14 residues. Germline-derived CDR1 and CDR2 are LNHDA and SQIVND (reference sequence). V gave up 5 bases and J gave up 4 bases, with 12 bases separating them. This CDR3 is CASSAFGGNQPQHF. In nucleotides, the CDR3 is TGTGCCAGTAGTGCTTTCGGGGGAAATCAGCCCCAGCATTTT.

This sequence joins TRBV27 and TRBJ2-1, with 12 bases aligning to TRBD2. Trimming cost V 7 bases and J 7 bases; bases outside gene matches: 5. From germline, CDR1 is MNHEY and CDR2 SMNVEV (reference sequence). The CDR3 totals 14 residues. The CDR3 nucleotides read TGTGCCAGCACCGGACTAGCGGGATTTAATGAGCAGTTCTTC. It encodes CASTGLAGFNEQFF.

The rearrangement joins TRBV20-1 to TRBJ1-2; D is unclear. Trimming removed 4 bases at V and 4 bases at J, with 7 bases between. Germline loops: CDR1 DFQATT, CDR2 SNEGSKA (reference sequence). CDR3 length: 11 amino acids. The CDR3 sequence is CSATVLYGYTF. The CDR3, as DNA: TGCAGTGCTACAGTTCTCTATGGCTACACCTTC.

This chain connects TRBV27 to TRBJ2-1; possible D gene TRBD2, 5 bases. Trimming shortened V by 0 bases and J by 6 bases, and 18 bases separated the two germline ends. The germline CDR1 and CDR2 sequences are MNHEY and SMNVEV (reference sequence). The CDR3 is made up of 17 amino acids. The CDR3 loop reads CASSLSIRGGPLNEQFF. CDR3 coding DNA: TGTGCCAGCAGTTTATCGATTCGGGGTGGCCCTCTCAATGAGCAGTTCTTC.

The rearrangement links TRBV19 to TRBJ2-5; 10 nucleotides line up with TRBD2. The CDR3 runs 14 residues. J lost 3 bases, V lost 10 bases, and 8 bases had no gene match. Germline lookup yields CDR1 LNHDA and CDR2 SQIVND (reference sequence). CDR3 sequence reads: CATTRGTSEETQYF. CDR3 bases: TGTGCCACCACCCGAGGGACTAGCGAAGAGACCCAGTACTTC.

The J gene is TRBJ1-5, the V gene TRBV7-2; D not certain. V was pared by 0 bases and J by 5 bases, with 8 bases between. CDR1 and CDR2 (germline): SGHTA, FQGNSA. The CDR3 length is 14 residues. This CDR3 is CASSLATGYQPQHF. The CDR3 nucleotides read TGTGCCAGCAGCTTAGCAACGGGGTATCAGCCCCAGCATTTT.

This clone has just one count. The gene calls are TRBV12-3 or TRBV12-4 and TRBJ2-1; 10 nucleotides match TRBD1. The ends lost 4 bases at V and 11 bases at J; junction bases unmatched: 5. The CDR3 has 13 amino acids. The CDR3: CASSSPGQGKQFF. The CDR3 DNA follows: TGTGCCAGCAGTTCCCCGGGACAGGGGAAGCAGTTCTTC.

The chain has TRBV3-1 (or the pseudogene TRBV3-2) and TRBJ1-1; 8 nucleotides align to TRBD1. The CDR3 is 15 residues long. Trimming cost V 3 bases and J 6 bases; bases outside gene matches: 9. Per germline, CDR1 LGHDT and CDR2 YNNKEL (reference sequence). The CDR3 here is CASSQVGQGLSEAFF. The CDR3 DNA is TGTGCCAGCAGCCAGGTCGGACAGGGTCTATCTGAAGCTTTCTTT.

CDR3 sequence (DNA): TGTGCCAGCAGAAGTCTTACAGGGTTTAGCAATCAGCCCCAGCATTTT. This gives the protein CASRSLTGFSNQPQHF. The chain is built from TRBV27 and TRBJ1-5; D is possibly TRBD1 (6 bases). The CDR3 sequence is 16 residues long. In germline, CDR1 is MNHEY, CDR2 SMNVEV (reference sequence). Trimming stripped 6 bases from V and 0 bases from J, with 15 bases between.

The CDR3 region is CASSLDGIPGQQNTEAFF. In DNA form, the CDR3 reads TGTGCCAGCAGCTTAGATGGTATACCGGGACAGCAGAACACTGAAGCTTTCTTT. The J gene is TRBJ1-1, the V gene TRBV7-2; the match to TRBD1 covers 7 bases. The ends lost 1 base at V and 1 base at J; junction bases unmatched: 12. This CDR3 has 18 amino acids. CDR1 is SGHTA, CDR2 FQGNSA, per germline.

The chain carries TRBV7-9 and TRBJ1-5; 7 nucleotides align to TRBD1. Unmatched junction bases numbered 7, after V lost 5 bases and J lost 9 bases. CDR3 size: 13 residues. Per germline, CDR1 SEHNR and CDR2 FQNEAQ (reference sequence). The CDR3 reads CASSAGQVGPQHF. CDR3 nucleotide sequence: TGTGCCAGCAGCGCCGGACAGGTCGGGCCCCAGCATTTT. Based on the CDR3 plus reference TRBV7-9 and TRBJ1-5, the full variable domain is DTGVSQNPRHKITKRGQNVTFRCDPISEHNRLYWYRQTLGQGPEFLTYFQNEAQLEKSRLLSDRFSAERPKGSFSTLEIQRTEQGDSAMYLCASSAGQVGPQHFGDGTRLSIL.

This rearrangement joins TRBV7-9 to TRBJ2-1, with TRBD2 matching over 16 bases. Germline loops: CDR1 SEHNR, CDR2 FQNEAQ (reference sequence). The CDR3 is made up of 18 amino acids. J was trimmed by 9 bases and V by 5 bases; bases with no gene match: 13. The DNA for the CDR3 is TGTGCCAGCAGCCTACTCCCGGGACTAGCGGGGGGGCAGGGTGAGCAGTTCTTC. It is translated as CASSLLPGLAGGQGEQFF.

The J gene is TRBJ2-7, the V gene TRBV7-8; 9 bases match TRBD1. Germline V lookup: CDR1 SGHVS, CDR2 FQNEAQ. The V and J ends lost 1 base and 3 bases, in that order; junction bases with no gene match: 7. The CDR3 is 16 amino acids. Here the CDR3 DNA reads TGTGCCAGCAGCTTAGGCCCAAAGACAGGGGGCTACGAGCAGTACTTC. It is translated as CASSLGPKTGGYEQYF.

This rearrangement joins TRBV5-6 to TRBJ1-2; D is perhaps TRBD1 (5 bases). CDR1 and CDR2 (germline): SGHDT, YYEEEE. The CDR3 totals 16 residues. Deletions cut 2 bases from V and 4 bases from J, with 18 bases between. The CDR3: CASSFNRASGVYGYTF. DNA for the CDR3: TGTGCCAGCAGCTTCAATCGAGCTTCGGGGGTCTATGGCTACACCTTC.

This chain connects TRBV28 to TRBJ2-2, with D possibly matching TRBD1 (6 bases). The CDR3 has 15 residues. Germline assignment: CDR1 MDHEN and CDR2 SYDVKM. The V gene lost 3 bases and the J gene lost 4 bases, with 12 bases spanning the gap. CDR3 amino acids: CASSFLLGATGELFF. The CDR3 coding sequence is TGTGCCAGCAGTTTCCTTTTGGGGGCCACCGGGGAGCTGTTTTTT.

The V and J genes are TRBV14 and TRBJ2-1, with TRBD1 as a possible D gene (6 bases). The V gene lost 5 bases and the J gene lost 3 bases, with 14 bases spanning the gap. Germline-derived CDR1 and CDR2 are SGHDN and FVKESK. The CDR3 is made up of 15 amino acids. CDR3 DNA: TGTGCCAGCAGCGACAGGATAACTAGCTACAATGAGCAGTTCTTC. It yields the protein CASSDRITSYNEQFF.

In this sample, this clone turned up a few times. CDR3 region: CASSQVPGPTGELFF. The CDR3 nucleotides are TGTGCCAGCAGCCAAGTCCCAGGGCCCACCGGGGAGCTGTTTTTT. The chain combines TRBV3-1 (or the pseudogene TRBV3-2) with TRBJ2-2, with a weak D call TRBD1 (5 bases). This CDR3 region has 15 residues. V was pared by 1 base and J by 4 bases, with 10 bases between. CDR1 is LGHDT, CDR2 YNNKEL, per germline (reference sequence).

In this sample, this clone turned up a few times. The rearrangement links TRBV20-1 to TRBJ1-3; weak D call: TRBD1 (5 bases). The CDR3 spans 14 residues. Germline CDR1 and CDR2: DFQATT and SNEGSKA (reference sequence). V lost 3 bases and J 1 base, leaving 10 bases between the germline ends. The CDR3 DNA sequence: TGCAGTGCTAGTCACCGGACATCTGGAAACACCATATATTTT. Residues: CSASHRTSGNTIYF.

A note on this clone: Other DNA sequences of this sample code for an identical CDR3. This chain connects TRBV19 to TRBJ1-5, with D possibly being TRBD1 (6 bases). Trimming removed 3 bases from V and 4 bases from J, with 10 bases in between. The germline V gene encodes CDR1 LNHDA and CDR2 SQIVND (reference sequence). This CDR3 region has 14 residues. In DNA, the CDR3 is TGTGCCAGTAGTATCCGGGACACAAATCAGCCCCAGCATTTT. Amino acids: CASSIRDTNQPQHF.

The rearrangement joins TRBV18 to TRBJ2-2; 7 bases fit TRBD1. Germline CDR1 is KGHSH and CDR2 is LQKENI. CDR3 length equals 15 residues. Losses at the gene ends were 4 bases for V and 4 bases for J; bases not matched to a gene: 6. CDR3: CASSLDRVATGELFF. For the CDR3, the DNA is TGTGCCAGCTCACTTGACAGGGTTGCCACCGGGGAGCTGTTTTTT.

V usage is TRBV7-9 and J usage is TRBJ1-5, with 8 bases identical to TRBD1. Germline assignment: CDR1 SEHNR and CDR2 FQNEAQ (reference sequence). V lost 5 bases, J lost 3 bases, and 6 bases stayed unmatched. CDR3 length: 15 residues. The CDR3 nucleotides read TGTGCCAGCAGCACAGGACAGGGCGCCAATCAGCCCCAGCATTTT. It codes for CASSTGQGANQPQHF.

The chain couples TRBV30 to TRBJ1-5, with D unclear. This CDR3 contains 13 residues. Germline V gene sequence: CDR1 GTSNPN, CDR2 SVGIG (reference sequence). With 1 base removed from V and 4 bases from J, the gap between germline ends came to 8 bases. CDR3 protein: CAWSAGRNQPQHF. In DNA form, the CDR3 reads TGTGCCTGGAGTGCTGGCAGGAATCAGCCCCAGCATTTT.

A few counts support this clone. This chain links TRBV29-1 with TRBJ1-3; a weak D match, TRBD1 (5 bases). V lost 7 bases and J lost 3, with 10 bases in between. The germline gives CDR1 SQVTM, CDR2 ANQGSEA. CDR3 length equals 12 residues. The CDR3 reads CSAGGVGNTIYF. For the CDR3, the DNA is TGCAGCGCCGGAGGGGTTGGAAACACCATATATTTT.

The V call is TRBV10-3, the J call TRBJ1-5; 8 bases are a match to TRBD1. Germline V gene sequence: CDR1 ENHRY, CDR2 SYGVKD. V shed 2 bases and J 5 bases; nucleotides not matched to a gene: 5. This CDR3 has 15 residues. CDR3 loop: CAISEGQGRDQPQHF. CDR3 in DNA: TGTGCCATCAGTGAGGGACAGGGCCGGGATCAGCCCCAGCATTTT.

The DNA of the CDR3 is TGTGCCAGCGGAAAGGGGCAGTTCTTCTATTCCTACGAGCAGTACTTC. Amino acids: CASGKGQFFYSYEQYF. The chain employs TRBV5-5 and TRBJ2-7; perhaps TRBD1 as D (5 bases). Looked up from germline, CDR1 is SGHKS and CDR2 is YYEKEE (reference sequence). V was pared by 7 bases and J by 1 base, with 21 bases between. This CDR3 has 16 amino acids. The full variable domain, its missing parts supplied by reference TRBV5-5 and TRBJ2-7, is DAGVTQSPTHLIKTRGQQVTLRCSPISGHKSVSWYQQVLGQGPQFIFQYYEKEERGRGNFPDRFSARQFPNYSSELNVNALLLGDSALYLCASGKGQFFYSYEQYFGPGTRLTVT.

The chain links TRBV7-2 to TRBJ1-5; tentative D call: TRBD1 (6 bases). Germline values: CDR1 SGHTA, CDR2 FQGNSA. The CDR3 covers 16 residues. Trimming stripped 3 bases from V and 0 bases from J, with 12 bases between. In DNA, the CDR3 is TGTGCCAGCAGCTTTGGCCCAGGGGATAGCAATCAGCCCCAGCATTTT. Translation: CASSFGPGDSNQPQHF.